This T cell receptor beta chain was profiled in a study of blood T cell repertoires in COVID-19. Study summary: Spain, Italy and the United States supplied samples that represented acute and convalescent COVID-19. PBMCs, B-cell-depleted T cells, or T cells provided the cDNA or gDNA that made up the material.

The assay was immunoSEQ multiplex PCR, and TCRdb's table has in-frame clones only and misses some. Of about 190,000 clones in the sample, 75% to 90% are singletons; the top ten hold 5.5% to 7.5%. The V gene end was trimmed by 3 bases and the J gene end by 0 bases; junction bases not matched to a gene: 2. The CDR3 loop spans 14 amino acids. Germline CDR1 is SGHNT and CDR2 is YYREEE (reference sequence). This clonotype was obtained from a man aged 35 to 55 with acute or convalescent COVID-19. Specimen: peripheral blood. The chain has TRBV5-4 and TRBJ1-1, with 7 bases matching TRBD1. The CDR3, as DNA: TGTGCCAGCAGCTCCAGGGGGATGAACACTGAAGCTTTCTTT. Translation gives CASSSRGMNTEAFF.